Presented here are 23 T cell receptor beta chains from one specimen sequenced in a study of early T cells in non-severe SARS-CoV-2 infection. TCRdb itself ran the 5' RACE reads through MiXCR, one entry per CDR3 protein. The repertoire holds about 64,000 distinct CDR3 sequences, with less than 9.5% as singletons. The sequencing here drew on whole blood, taken at baseline. Every receptor here comes from an adult who was a healthcare worker with PCR-confirmed SARS-CoV-2 infection or an uninfected control (not recorded which).

The genes are TRBV27 and TRBJ2-2, with a weak D call TRBD1 (5 bases). The CDR3 loop spans 11 amino acids. Germline V CDR1 and CDR2: MNHEY, SMNVEV (reference sequence). Between the trimmed V and J ends, which lost 6 bases and 9 bases, there was a span of 8 bases. The CDR3 region has the DNA TGTGCCAGCAGCAGGGAACGGGAGCTGTTTTTT. Encoded protein: CASSRERELFF.

This chain uses TRBV6-6 with TRBJ1-5; TRBD1 matches at 8 bases. CDR3 size: 14 residues. CDR1 and CDR2 (germline): MNHNY, SVGAGI (reference sequence). After removal of 6 bases from V and 6 bases from J, the junction contained 7 bases not matched to a gene. The CDR3 is CASRAGGAGQPQHF. The CDR3, as DNA: TGTGCCAGCAGGGCAGGGGGCGCCGGTCAGCCCCAGCATTTT.

This clonotype was picked up many times. The CDR3 end shows no conserved phenylalanine or tryptophan, and so a read error is likely. The DNA is omitted, as the CDR3 cannot be located on it reliably, and the CDR3 follows TCRdb's listing. The chain carries TRBV21-1 and TRBJ1-2; whether TRBD1, the table's D call, matches the DNA was not checked. TRBV21-1 constitutes a pseudogene. The CDR3 spans 15 amino acids, including both terminal residues. This CDR3 is CASPRDRAYGYTFGS.

The table lists this clonotype with many counts. CDR3: CATSRDRAGAADTQYF. CDR3 sequence (DNA): TGTGCCACCAGCAGAGATCGGGCGGGAGCGGCCGATACGCAGTATTTT. J is TRBJ2-3 and V is TRBV15; 7 nucleotides line up with TRBD2. V lost 0 bases, J lost 6 bases, and 9 bases stayed unmatched. The CDR3 sequence is 16 residues long. Per the germline V gene, CDR1 is LNHNV and CDR2 is YYDKDF (reference sequence).

This clonotype has a count of ten or more. The chain has TRBV20-1 and TRBJ2-3; 10 bases align to TRBD2. The CDR3 totals 17 residues. Looked up from germline, CDR1 is DFQATT and CDR2 is SNEGSKA (reference sequence). V shed 1 base and J 4 bases; nucleotides not matched to a gene: 11. Here the CDR3 reads CSARGAGGLAGADTQYF. The CDR3 DNA sequence: TGCAGTGCTAGAGGAGCGGGAGGGCTAGCTGGGGCAGATACGCAGTATTTT.

The chain uses TRBV7-2 and TRBJ1-2; D remains unclear. In germline, CDR1 is SGHTA, CDR2 FQGNSA. This CDR3 spans 15 amino acids. V gave up 2 bases and J gave up 3 bases, with 13 bases separating them. Written as DNA, the CDR3 is TGTGCCAGCAGCTTAATCGGATCGCGGGACTATGGCTACACCTTC. Translation: CASSLIGSRDYGYTF.

The V gene is TRBV6-1, the J gene TRBJ2-2, with D possibly TRBD2 on 6 matching bases. The germline CDR1 and CDR2 sequences are MNHNS and SASEGT. The ends were cut back, 6 bases at V and 0 bases at J, with 8 bases in the middle. The CDR3 covers 14 residues. This CDR3 is CASREGPNTGELFF. The CDR3 nucleotides are TGTGCCAGCAGGGAGGGGCCGAACACCGGGGAGCTGTTTTTT.

This clonotype was picked up many times. The chain uses TRBV15 and TRBJ2-7; D is unresolved. V was pared by 0 bases and J by 3 bases, with 12 bases between. The CDR3 runs 15 residues. CDR1 and CDR2 (germline): LNHNV, YYDKDF (reference sequence). CDR3 residues: CATSRDDPANYEQYF. The CDR3 bases are TGTGCCACCAGCAGAGATGACCCCGCAAACTACGAGCAGTACTTC.

This clonotype was seen more than once but under ten times. This chain links TRBV2 with TRBJ1-5; a weak D match, TRBD1 (6 bases). V lost 5 bases, J lost 4 bases, and 15 bases lay in between. CDR3 length: 15 residues. Germline V lookup: CDR1 SNHLY, CDR2 FYNNEI. The CDR3 coding sequence is TGTGCCAGCAGTTTTAACAGGGATGGAAATCAGCCCCAGCATTTT. Its protein product is CASSFNRDGNQPQHF.

This clonotype was recorded a few times. This chain uses TRBV29-1 with TRBJ1-2; tentatively, D is TRBD1 (5 bases). In germline, CDR1 is SQVTM, CDR2 ANQGSEA. The CDR3 totals 15 residues. The CDR3 sequence: CSADDRERDGRGYTF. The CDR3 nucleotides read TGCTCGGCGGATGATCGAGAGAGGGACGGCCGCGGCTACACCTTC.

This clonotype was seen more than once but under ten times. The chain uses TRBV4-3 and TRBJ1-5; 7 bases match TRBD1. This CDR3 spans 16 amino acids. V was clipped by 0 bases and J by 4 bases; unmatched bases: 6. Germline loops: CDR1 LGHNA, CDR2 YSLEER. The CDR3 DNA sequence: TGCGCCAGCAGCCAAGAAGCGGGACAGACTAATCAGCCCCAGCATTTT. Translation gives CASSQEAGQTNQPQHF.

This clonotype came up many times. The J gene is TRBJ1-6, the V gene TRBV28; the match to TRBD1 covers 9 bases. The CDR3 is 13 amino acids. Trimming cost V 6 bases and J 12 bases; bases outside gene matches: 6. Germline V gives CDR1 MDHEN, CDR2 SYDVKM. CDR3 sequence (DNA): TGTGCCAGCAGCAACAGGGGGCAAGGACCCCTCCACTTT. As protein: CASSNRGQGPLHF.

This clonotype has a handful of counts. The chain recombines TRBV7-8 with TRBJ2-7; the D gene is possibly TRBD1 (7 bases). Trimming left V 0 bases short and J 8 bases short, with 14 bases between. Germline CDR1 reads SGHVS; CDR2 reads FQNEAQ. This CDR3 has 14 amino acids. The CDR3 sequence is CASSLAGRGEKQYF. CDR3 bases: TGTGCCAGCAGCTTAGCTGGCAGGGGGGAGAAGCAGTACTTC.

This clonotype was counted a few times. The genes are TRBV6-1 and TRBJ2-3, with 8 nucleotides matching TRBD2. The V segment lost 3 bases and the J segment 4 bases; nucleotides outside the gene matches: 3. CDR1 is MNHNS and CDR2 is SASEGT in the germline V gene. This CDR3 spans 14 amino acids. CDR3 loop: CASSETSVSDTQYF. The CDR3 DNA follows: TGTGCCAGCAGTGAGACTAGCGTGTCAGATACGCAGTATTTT.

This clonotype was seen at least ten times. The chain couples TRBV5-6 to TRBJ2-1; possibly TRBD1 or TRBD2 for D (5 bases each). V gave up 6 bases and J gave up 5 bases, with 12 bases separating them. The CDR3 contains 13 residues. CDR1 and CDR2 (germline): SGHDT, YYEEEE. CDR3 sequence reads: CASTRGPNNEQFF. The CDR3 coding sequence is TGTGCCAGCACACGGGGACCTAACAATGAGCAGTTCTTC.

This clonotype came up many times. The gene calls are TRBV30 and TRBJ1-1; D gene uncertain. V lost 4 bases and J 4 bases, leaving 13 bases between the germline ends. This CDR3 is built from 13 residues. Germline V gives CDR1 GTSNPN, CDR2 SVGIG (reference sequence). The CDR3 loop reads CAWTNKGGTEAFF. The CDR3 region has the DNA TGTGCCTGGACGAACAAGGGAGGCACTGAAGCTTTCTTT.

The genes are TRBV7-3 and TRBJ2-3; D ambiguous. V lost 4 bases to trimming and J lost 3 bases, with 8 bases between them. The CDR3 covers 13 residues. In germline, CDR1 is SGHTA, CDR2 FQGTGA. CDR3 coding DNA: TGTGCCAGCAGCTCGGAGATTACAGATACGCAGTATTTT. Its translation is CASSSEITDTQYF.

This clonotype was picked up many times. This chain links TRBV20-1 with TRBJ2-3; D gene unclear. Germline CDR1 reads DFQATT; CDR2 reads SNEGSKA (reference sequence). CDR3 length: 11 amino acids. The ends were cut back, 3 bases at V and 2 bases at J, with 3 bases in the middle. CDR3 nucleotide sequence: TGCAGTGCTAGTTCCACAGATACGCAGTATTTT. It specifies CSASSTDTQYF.

In its sample, this clonotype was seen many times. The genes are TRBV12-3 or TRBV12-4 and TRBJ2-7; 8 bases align to TRBD1. V lost 5 bases to trimming and J lost 2 bases; unmatched junction nucleotides: 5. The length of the CDR3 is 14 residues. CDR3 sequence (DNA): TGTGCCAGCAGTACCCGGACAGGGCCCTACGAGCAGTACTTC. Amino acid sequence: CASSTRTGPYEQYF.

This sequence joins TRBV6-4 and TRBJ1-1; D uncertain. There are 14 residues in the CDR3. V dropped 3 bases and J dropped 1 base, with 9 bases sitting between them. Germline V CDR1 and CDR2: MRHNA, SNTAGT. The DNA for the CDR3 is TGTGCCAGCAGTGAACCATGGGAGAACACTGAAGCTTTCTTT. Translating it yields CASSEPWENTEAFF.

This clonotype appeared a few times. V and J are TRBV7-9 and TRBJ1-1, with 8 bases that match TRBD1. The germline V gene encodes CDR1 SEHNR and CDR2 FQNEAQ (reference sequence). Germline trimming cut 3 bases from V and 2 bases from J; bases unmatched to any gene: 11. This CDR3 region has 17 residues. The CDR3 spells CASSFYGRGPVNTEAFF. The CDR3 coding sequence is TGTGCCAGCAGCTTTTACGGCAGGGGGCCCGTTAACACTGAAGCTTTCTTT. Using reference TRBV7-9 and TRBJ1-1 for the parts outside the CDR3, the full variable domain is DTGVSQNPRHKITKRGQNVTFRCDPISEHNRLYWYRQTLGQGPEFLTYFQNEAQLEKSRLLSDRFSAERPKGSFSTLEIQRTEQGDSAMYLCASSFYGRGPVNTEAFFGQGTRLTVV.

The chain combines TRBV29-1 with TRBJ1-4, with D perhaps TRBD1 (5 bases). With 7 bases removed from V and 4 bases from J, the gap between germline ends came to 10 bases. CDR1 is SQVTM and CDR2 is ANQGSEA in the germline V gene. The CDR3 length is 12 residues. The CDR3 spells CSAKGLNEKLFF. In DNA, the CDR3 is TGCAGCGCAAAGGGACTTAATGAAAAACTGTTTTTT. The variable domain in full, with the rest retrieved from reference TRBV29-1 and TRBJ1-4, is SAVISQKPSRDICQRGTSLTIQCQVDSQVTMMFWYRQQPGQSLTLIATANQGSEATYESGFVIDKFPISRPNLTFSTLTVSNMSPEDSSIYLCSAKGLNEKLFFGSGTQLSVL.

The V and J genes are TRBV4-1 and TRBJ2-7, with a weak D call TRBD1 (5 bases). From germline, CDR1 is MGHRA and CDR2 YSYEKL. Deletions cut 3 bases from V and 1 base from J, with 10 bases between. This CDR3 is 14 amino acids long. CDR3 sequence (DNA): TGCGCCAGCAGCCAGGGGCCCCGTTCCTACGAGCAGTACTTC. Translated, it gives CASSQGPRSYEQYF.